This entry is about one T cell receptor (beta chain). Relative to the germline gene, one junction end is altered; a read error may explain this. The data are from a study of blood T cells in healthy people across ages. PBMCs were isolated at a quantity of at least 6 million per sample. Germline assignment: CDR1 SGHDN and CDR2 FVKESK. The CDR3 is 15 residues long. The second PCR ran about 6 to 11 cycles with a sample-barcoded 5' primer and J-beta primers. MiXCR was run by TCRdb on the 5' RACE reads, yielding one entry per CDR3 protein. The sample includes around 1,500,000 distinct CDR3 sequences, roughly 28% of them seen just once.

The sample taken for sequencing was blood. The gene calls are TRBV14 and TRBJ2-3; 7 bases map to TRBD1. The sequence was collected from a woman in her twenties or thirties in good health. Here the CDR3 reads CTSSLRDRRTDTQYF. CDR3 DNA sequence: TGTACCAGCAGTCTCCGGGACAGAAGGACAGATACGCAGTATTTT.